This TCR beta chain was identified in a study of cytomegalovirus exposure and HLA in healthy donors. With 60 Vbeta and 13 Jbeta primers, the PCR was carried out. Profiling relied on immunoSEQ multiplex PCR, and the TCRdb table lists in-frame clones only, not all of them. The top ten hold over 3% of the sample, which has about 140,000 clones, about 85% seen once. This CDR3 spans 13 amino acids. The chain links TRBV1 to TRBJ2-5; the tabulated D call, TRBD1, remains unverified against the DNA. TRBV1 is recorded as a pseudogene. The sample comprised PBMCs. The receptor was derived from a female donor in good health and CMV-seronegative. The CDR3 sequence: CTIPGQRQETQYF. The CDR3 DNA is TGCACCATACCGGGACAGAGACAAGAGACCCAGTACTTC.